A selection of T cell receptor beta chains follows, all from one sample in a study of T cells in Graves' hyperthyroidism and ophthalmopathy. TCRdb independently ran MiXCR on the multiplex PCR reads; one entry per CDR3 protein. The data show about 710,000 distinct CDR3 sequences, with roughly 15% seen just once and roughly 8% held by the top ten. The sequenced sample was blood. These receptors were obtained from a man in his late teens or twenties with Graves' hyperthyroidism. Both conserved end residues are part of each CDR3. A D gene is named only where the DNA matches it firmly.

j_gene,v_gene,d_gene,len,CDR3aa
TRBJ1-1,TRBV6-5,-,15,CASSLNAGSGTEAFF
TRBJ2-2,TRBV7-9,-,16,CASSLGPGVYTGELFF
TRBJ2-7,TRBV20-1,-,16,CSARDGGLHLSYEQYF
TRBJ2-1,TRBV29-1,-,16,CSVEGGLGKIYNEQFF
TRBJ1-5,TRBV28,-,15,CASRPTGFGNQPQHF
TRBJ1-2,TRBV13,TRBD1,14,CASSWTGSDYGYTF
TRBJ2-7,TRBV7-9,-,14,CASSPRLSFHEQYF
TRBJ2-3,TRBV5-1,TRBD2,15,CASGLAGGPTDTQYF
TRBJ1-1,TRBV12-3/TRBV12-4,-,14,CASSFFGGNTEAFF
TRBJ2-2,TRBV2,-,15,CASTRDLRNTGELFF
TRBJ2-1,TRBV5-1,-,17,CASSLAAGSSSYNEQFF
TRBJ1-5,TRBV7-3,-,13,CASSLDYNQPQHF
TRBJ2-3,TRBV19,-,16,CASSFRTLPGTDTQYF
TRBJ1-1,TRBV2,-,14,CASSESWAGTEAFF